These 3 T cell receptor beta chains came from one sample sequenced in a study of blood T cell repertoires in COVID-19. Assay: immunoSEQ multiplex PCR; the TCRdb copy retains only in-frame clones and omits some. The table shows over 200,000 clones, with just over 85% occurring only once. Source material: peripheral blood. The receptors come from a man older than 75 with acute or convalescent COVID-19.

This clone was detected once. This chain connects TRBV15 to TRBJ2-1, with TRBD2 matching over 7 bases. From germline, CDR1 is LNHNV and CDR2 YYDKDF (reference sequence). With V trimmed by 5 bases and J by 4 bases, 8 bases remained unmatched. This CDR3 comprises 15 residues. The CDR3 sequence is CATSVTGGRYNEQFF. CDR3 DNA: TGTGCCACCAGCGTAACGGGAGGAAGGTACAATGAGCAGTTCTTC.

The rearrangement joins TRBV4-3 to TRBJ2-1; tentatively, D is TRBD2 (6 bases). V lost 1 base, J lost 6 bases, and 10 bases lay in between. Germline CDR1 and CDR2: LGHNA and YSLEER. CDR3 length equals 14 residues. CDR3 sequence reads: CASSQGGGINEQFF. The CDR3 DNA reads TGCGCCAGCAGCCAAGGGGGAGGAATCAATGAGCAGTTCTTC.

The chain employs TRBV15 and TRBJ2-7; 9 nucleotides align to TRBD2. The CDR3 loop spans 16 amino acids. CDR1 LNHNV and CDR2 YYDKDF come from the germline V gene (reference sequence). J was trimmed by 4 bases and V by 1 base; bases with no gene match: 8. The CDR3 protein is CATSRVPREGRYEQYV. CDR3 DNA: TGTGCCACCAGCAGAGTCCCGCGGGAGGGCCGGTACGAGCAGTACGTC.